The 28 T cell receptor beta chains listed next were all sequenced from one sample in a study of shared clonotypes between healthy human individuals. Sequenced by immunoSEQ multiplex PCR; TCRdb stores in-frame clones only, minus some. The repertoire consists of approximately 600,000 clones, with 95% occurring once and the leading ten covering 0.11%. Cells designated naive CD8 were CD45RO-negative and were positively selected for CCR7, with terminally differentiated effector memory CD45RA+ cells excluded. Sequenced material: naive CD8+ T cells sorted from blood. These receptors were obtained from a woman aged 30 to 39 in good health.

V usage is TRBV27 and J usage is TRBJ2-7; D tentatively fits TRBD1 or TRBD2 (6 bases each). CDR1 is MNHEY and CDR2 is SMNVEV in the germline V gene (reference sequence). The CDR3 contains 15 residues. Trimming removed 5 bases at V and 1 base at J, with 15 bases between. The CDR3 sequence: CASSTQGGNSYEQYF. In nucleotides, the CDR3 is TGTGCCAGCAGTACACAGGGAGGAAATTCCTACGAGCAGTACTTC.

V is TRBV10-3 and J is TRBJ2-3; D is possibly TRBD2 (6 bases). The CDR3 runs 15 residues. The germline gives CDR1 ENHRY, CDR2 SYGVKD. With 2 bases removed from V and 0 bases from J, the gap between germline ends came to 9 bases. For the CDR3, the DNA is TGTGCCATCAGTGAGCCCGGGGGTAGCACAGATACGCAGTATTTT. Its translation: CAISEPGGSTDTQYF.

The chain employs TRBV10-2 and TRBJ1-1; D perhaps matches TRBD1 (6 bases). The CDR3 has 13 residues. V was trimmed by 2 bases and J by 8 bases, leaving 12 bases between them. The V gene's germline CDR1 is WSHSY and CDR2 SAAADI. CDR3 sequence: CASSEAPGQEAFF. The CDR3, as DNA: TGCGCCAGCAGTGAGGCTCCGGGACAAGAAGCTTTCTTT.

The chain recombines TRBV27 with TRBJ2-7, with D unclear. There are 13 residues in the CDR3. Trimming left V 4 bases short and J 0 bases short, with 7 bases between. The germline V gene has CDR1 MNHEY and CDR2 SMNVEV (reference sequence). The CDR3 spells CASSYKDSYEQYF. The DNA for the CDR3 is TGTGCCAGCAGTTATAAAGACTCCTACGAGCAGTACTTC.

The rearrangement joins TRBV25-1 to TRBJ2-7; 8 nucleotides agree with TRBD2. Trimming cost V 4 bases and J 1 base; bases outside gene matches: 9. Per germline, CDR1 MGHDK and CDR2 SYGVNS. The length of the CDR3 is 16 residues. CDR3 in DNA: TGTGCCAGCAGTGGATTAACTAGCGGAGAATCCTACGAGCAGTACTTC. Encoded protein: CASSGLTSGESYEQYF.

The chain couples TRBV28 to TRBJ1-5, with no clear D. The CDR3 consists of 16 residues. V was shortened by 7 bases and J by 1 base, with 17 bases between the two germline ends. Germline-derived CDR1 and CDR2 are MDHEN and SYDVKM. The CDR3 protein is CASTPWAGLSNQPQHF. CDR3 in DNA: TGTGCCAGCACTCCCTGGGCGGGTTTAAGCAATCAGCCCCAGCATTTT.

This clone has a single count. The gene calls are TRBV13 and TRBJ2-7; D gene uncertain. The CDR3 contains 14 residues. The ends were cut back, 3 bases at V and 3 bases at J, with 12 bases in the middle. Germline assignment: CDR1 PRHDT and CDR2 FYEKMQ (reference sequence). The CDR3 loop is CASSFRSELYEQYF. CDR3 bases: TGTGCCAGCAGCTTCAGGTCTGAACTCTACGAGCAGTACTTC.

V and J are TRBV28 and TRBJ2-7, with 10 bases identical to TRBD2. This CDR3 spans 15 amino acids. CDR1 MDHEN and CDR2 SYDVKM come from the germline V gene. Unmatched junction bases numbered 8, after V lost 6 bases and J lost 3 bases. The CDR3 DNA reads as TGTGCCAGCAGACCCACTAGCGGGATGAACTACGAGCAGTACTTC. The encoded protein is CASRPTSGMNYEQYF.

This clone came up once. The chain combines TRBV6-1 with TRBJ1-5; TRBD1 agrees at 8 bases. CDR3 length equals 15 residues. V gave up 3 bases and J gave up 7 bases; unmatched junction bases: 8. In germline, CDR1 is MNHNS, CDR2 SASEGT. CDR3 sequence: CASSEDRAVVQPQHF. The CDR3 nucleotides read TGTGCCAGCAGTGAGGACAGGGCGGTGGTACAGCCCCAGCATTTT.

The rearrangement joins TRBV6-1 to TRBJ1-5, with 9 bases identical to TRBD1. Germline CDR1 is MNHNS and CDR2 is SASEGT. The CDR3 has 14 amino acids. Trimming cost V 10 bases and J 2 bases; bases outside gene matches: 6. The CDR3 nucleotides are TGTGCCACCTGGGACAGGGTTGGCAATCAGCCCCAGCATTTT. Its translation: CATWDRVGNQPQHF.

This chain's CDR3 is CASSVVGLGETQYF. In nucleotides, the CDR3 is TGTGCCAGCAGCGTAGTCGGTCTAGGGGAGACCCAGTACTTC. This chain joins TRBV9 and TRBJ2-5; D unresolved. Trimming cost V 0 bases and J 5 bases, with 11 bases left between them. Germline V lookup: CDR1 SGDLS, CDR2 YYNGEE. The CDR3 totals 14 residues.

This clone came up once. This chain links TRBV4-1 with TRBJ2-7, with D perhaps TRBD2 (6 bases). The CDR3 sequence is 15 residues long. CDR1 MGHRA and CDR2 YSYEKL come from the germline V gene. V gave up 4 bases and J gave up 4 bases, with 17 bases separating them. The CDR3 DNA is TGCGCCAGCAGCCCTGGCCCGGCGGGGTGGTACGAGCAGTACTTC. Protein sequence: CASSPGPAGWYEQYF.

Turning to this clone: A junction boundary mismatches the germline segment, possibly from a read error. The rearrangement uses TRBV7-2 and TRBJ2-7; D is unresolved. This CDR3 comprises 13 residues. In germline, CDR1 is SGHTA, CDR2 FQGNSA. The CDR3 DNA reads TGCGCCAGCAGCTTATCCTTAAGCGACGAGCAGTACTTC. It specifies CASSLSLSDEQYF.

The chain combines TRBV9 with TRBJ1-1; the D gene is possibly TRBD1 (6 bases). This CDR3 has 13 amino acids. CDR1 and CDR2 (germline): SGDLS, YYNGEE. Deletions cut 4 bases from V and 3 bases from J, with 10 bases between. For the CDR3, the DNA is TGTGCCAGCAGCCCAGGACAGCACACTGAAGCTTTCTTT. This codes for CASSPGQHTEAFF.

The V call is TRBV6-5, the J call TRBJ1-6, with no clear D. Germline V gives CDR1 MNHEY, CDR2 SVGAGI. V gave up 2 bases and J gave up 8 bases, with 7 bases separating them. The CDR3 runs 13 residues. CDR3 sequence reads: CASSYEPDSPLHF. CDR3 nucleotide sequence: TGTGCCAGCAGTTACGAGCCAGATTCACCCCTCCACTTT.

V and J are TRBV4-1 and TRBJ2-6; 7 bases agree with TRBD1. V lost 3 bases, J lost 2 bases, and 16 bases stayed unmatched. The CDR3 is made up of 20 amino acids. The germline CDR1 and CDR2 sequences are MGHRA and YSYEKL. The CDR3 region is CASSHVSHRDRTTGANVLTF. DNA for the CDR3: TGCGCCAGCAGCCACGTATCACACCGGGACAGAACAACTGGGGCCAACGTCCTGACTTTC.

The genes are TRBV11-2 and TRBJ2-7; TRBD1 agrees at 9 bases. This CDR3 spans 13 amino acids. V dropped 3 bases and J dropped 5; count of bases not matched to a gene: 2. The V gene's germline CDR1 is SGHAT and CDR2 FQNNGV. The CDR3 loop is CASSLWTGDEQYF. In nucleotides, the CDR3 is TGTGCCAGCAGCTTGTGGACAGGGGACGAGCAGTACTTC.

The V gene is TRBV29-1, the J gene TRBJ2-2; TRBD2 matches at 8 bases. Trimming removed 7 bases from V and 5 bases from J; junction bases left unmatched: 9. Germline CDR1 and CDR2: SQVTM and ANQGSEA. The CDR3 has 14 residues. CDR3 DNA: TGCAGCGCCCACACGGCGGGAGGTACCGGGGAGCTGTTTTTT. Translating gives CSAHTAGGTGELFF.

The chain uses TRBV5-6 and TRBJ2-7, with 9 bases fitting TRBD2. Germline CDR1 and CDR2: SGHDT and YYEEEE. V lost 4 bases to trimming and J lost 2 bases; unmatched junction nucleotides: 16. CDR3 length: 18 residues. The CDR3 region is CASSLTGPSSGTPYEQYF. DNA for the CDR3: TGTGCCAGCAGCCTGACCGGACCCTCTAGCGGGACGCCCTACGAGCAGTACTTC.

The genes are TRBV2 and TRBJ2-3, with D possibly being TRBD2 (6 bases). The V gene lost 4 bases and the J gene lost 2 bases, with 10 bases spanning the gap. Germline CDR1 SNHLY, CDR2 FYNNEI. CDR3 length equals 14 residues. The CDR3 DNA reads TGTGCCAGCAGTGGGGGGGAGCACACAGATACGCAGTATTTT. Translation gives CASSGGEHTDTQYF. The whole variable domain, filled in from reference TRBV2 and TRBJ2-3, reads EPEVTQTPSHQVTQMGQEVILRCVPISNHLYFYWYRQILGQKVEFLVSFYNNEISEKSEIFDDQFSVERPDGSNFTLKIRSTKLEDSAMYFCASSGGEHTDTQYFGPGTRLTVL.

V is TRBV4-1 and J is TRBJ2-5; TRBD2 is a possible D gene (6 bases). Matching the DNA end better, TRBJ2-7 makes the J call doubtful. This CDR3 contains 15 residues. Per the germline V gene, CDR1 is MGHRA and CDR2 is YSYEKL. CDR3 nucleotides: TGCGCCAGCAGCTATAGGGACTTTGGCAGCTACGAGCAGTACTTC. Translation gives CASSYRDFGSYEQYF.

Note on this clone: The sample has other DNA sequences that encode this CDR3 too. The V gene is TRBV5-4, the J gene TRBJ2-7; perhaps TRBD1 as D (6 bases). Germline CDR1 SGHNT, CDR2 YYREEE (reference sequence). The CDR3 totals 14 residues. Trimming shortened V by 0 bases and J by 2 bases, and 9 bases separated the two germline ends. CDR3 sequence reads: CASSLGDTTYEQYF. The CDR3 DNA reads TGTGCCAGCAGCTTGGGGGACACCACCTACGAGCAGTACTTC. Filled out from reference TRBV5-4 and TRBJ2-7, the complete variable domain reads ETGVTQSPTHLIKTRGQQVTLRCSSQSGHNTVSWYQQALGQGPQFIFQYYREEENGRGNFPPRFSGLQFPNYSSELNVNALELDDSALYLCASSLGDTTYEQYFGPGTRLTVT.

This clone was seen only once. The rearrangement links TRBV2 to TRBJ2-2; TRBD2 aligns across 11 bases. Trimming at V came to 7 bases and at J to 5 bases, leaving 12 bases not matched to a gene. CDR1 is SNHLY, CDR2 FYNNEI, per germline. The CDR3 is made up of 17 amino acids. CDR3 amino acids: CASKGLAEPLETGELFF. DNA of the CDR3: TGTGCCAGCAAGGGACTAGCGGAGCCCCTCGAGACCGGGGAGCTGTTTTTT.

This sequence joins TRBV19 and TRBJ2-2; 8 bases fit TRBD2. V shed 3 bases, J shed 1 base, and the junction held 7 bases outside the gene matches. Germline-derived CDR1 and CDR2 are LNHDA and SQIVND (reference sequence). The CDR3 spans 17 residues. The CDR3 loop is CASSISLREENTGELFF. DNA for the CDR3: TGTGCCAGTAGTATTAGTTTGCGGGAGGAGAACACCGGGGAGCTGTTTTTT.

The chain carries TRBV7-9 and TRBJ1-1, with TRBD1 matching 10 bases. With 1 base clipped from V and 11 bases from J, the junction kept 10 bases outside the gene matches. Looked up from germline, CDR1 is SEHNR and CDR2 is FQNEAQ (reference sequence). This CDR3 comprises 15 residues. CDR3 protein: CASSLVREKGQGAFF. In nucleotides, the CDR3 is TGTGCCAGCAGCTTAGTCCGGGAGAAGGGACAGGGGGCTTTCTTT.

The chain joins TRBV7-9 to TRBJ2-5; 12 nucleotides align to TRBD2. The CDR3 sequence is 16 residues long. V dropped 1 base and J dropped 2; count of bases not matched to a gene: 2. Germline CDR1 is SEHNR and CDR2 is FQNEAQ (reference sequence). The CDR3 DNA sequence: TGTGCCAGCAGCTTAGGACTAGCGGGAGTTCAAGAGACCCAGTACTTC. This codes for CASSLGLAGVQETQYF.

The rearrangement links TRBV15 to TRBJ2-7; D is perhaps TRBD1 or TRBD2 (5 bases each). The germline V gene has CDR1 LNHNV and CDR2 YYDKDF (reference sequence). V lost 4 bases to trimming and J lost 3 bases, with 16 bases between them. This CDR3 is built from 15 residues. The CDR3 nucleotides are TGTGCCACCAGCATAGGTAAACCGGGGCTCTACGAGCAGTACTTC. Protein: CATSIGKPGLYEQYF.

V gene TRBV28 combines with J gene TRBJ2-3; D possibly corresponds to TRBD1 (5 bases). The V gene's germline CDR1 is MDHEN and CDR2 SYDVKM. This CDR3 spans 16 amino acids. Trimming removed 3 bases from V and 2 bases from J, with 15 bases in between. CDR3 nucleotides: TGTGCCAGCAGTTTCTTCGGACATCCATACACAGATACGCAGTATTTT. Protein product: CASSFFGHPYTDTQYF.